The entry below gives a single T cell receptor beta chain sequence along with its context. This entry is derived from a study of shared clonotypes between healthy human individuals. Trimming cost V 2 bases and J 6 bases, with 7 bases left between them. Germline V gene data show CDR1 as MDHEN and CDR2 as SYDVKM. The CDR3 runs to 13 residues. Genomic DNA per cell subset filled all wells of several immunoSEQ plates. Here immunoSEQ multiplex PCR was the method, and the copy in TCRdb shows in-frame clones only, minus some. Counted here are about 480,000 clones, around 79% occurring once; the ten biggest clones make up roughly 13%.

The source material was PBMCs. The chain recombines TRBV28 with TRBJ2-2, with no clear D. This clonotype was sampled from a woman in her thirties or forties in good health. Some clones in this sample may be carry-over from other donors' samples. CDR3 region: CASSLRYSGELFF. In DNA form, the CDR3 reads TGTGCCAGCAGTTTAAGATATTCCGGGGAGCTGTTTTTT.